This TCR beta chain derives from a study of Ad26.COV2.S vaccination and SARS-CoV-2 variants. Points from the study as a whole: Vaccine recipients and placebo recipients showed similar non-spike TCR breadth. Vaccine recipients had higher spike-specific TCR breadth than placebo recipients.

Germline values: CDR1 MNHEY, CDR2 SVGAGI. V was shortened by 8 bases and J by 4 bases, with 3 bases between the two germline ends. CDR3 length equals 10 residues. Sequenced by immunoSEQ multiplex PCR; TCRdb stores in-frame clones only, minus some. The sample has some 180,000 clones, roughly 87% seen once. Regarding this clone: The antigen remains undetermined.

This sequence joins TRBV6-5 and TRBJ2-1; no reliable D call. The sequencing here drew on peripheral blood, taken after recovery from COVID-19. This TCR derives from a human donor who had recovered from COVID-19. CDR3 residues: CASQYNEQFF. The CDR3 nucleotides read TGTGCCAGCCAGTACAATGAGCAGTTCTTC.